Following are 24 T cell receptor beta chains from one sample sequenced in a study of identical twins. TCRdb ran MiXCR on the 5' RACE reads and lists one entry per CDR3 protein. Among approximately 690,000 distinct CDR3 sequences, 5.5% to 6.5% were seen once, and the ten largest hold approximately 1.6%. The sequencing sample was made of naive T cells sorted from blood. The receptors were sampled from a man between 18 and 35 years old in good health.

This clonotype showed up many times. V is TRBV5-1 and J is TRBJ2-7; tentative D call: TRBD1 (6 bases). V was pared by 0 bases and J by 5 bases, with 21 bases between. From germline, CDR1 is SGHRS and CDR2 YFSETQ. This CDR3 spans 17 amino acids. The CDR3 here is CASSLGVSIQGPNEQYV. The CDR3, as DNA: TGCGCCAGCAGCTTGGGGGTATCAATACAGGGTCCCAACGAGCAGTACGTC.

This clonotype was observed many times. The CDR3 here is CATSRPDRANGWTQYF. In DNA, the CDR3 is TGTGCCACCAGCAGACCAGACAGGGCCAATGGATGGACCCAGTACTTC. The chain has TRBV15 and TRBJ2-5; 7 nucleotides agree with TRBD1. The trim removed 2 bases at V and 7 bases at J, leaving 13 bases unmatched. The CDR3 contains 16 residues. CDR1 is LNHNV and CDR2 is YYDKDF in the germline V gene (reference sequence).

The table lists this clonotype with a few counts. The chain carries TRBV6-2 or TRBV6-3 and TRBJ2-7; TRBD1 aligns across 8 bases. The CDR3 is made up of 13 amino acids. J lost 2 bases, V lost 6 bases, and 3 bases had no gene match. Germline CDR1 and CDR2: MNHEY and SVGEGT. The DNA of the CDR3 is TGTGCCAGCAGAACAGGGGGAACCTACGAGCAGTACGTC. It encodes CASRTGGTYEQYV.

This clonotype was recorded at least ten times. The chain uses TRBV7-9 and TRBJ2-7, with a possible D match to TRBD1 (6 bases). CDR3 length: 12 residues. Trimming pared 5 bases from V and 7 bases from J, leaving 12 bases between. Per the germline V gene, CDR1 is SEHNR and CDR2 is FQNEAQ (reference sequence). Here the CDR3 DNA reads TGTGCCAGCAGCCTGGACAGATTTGAGCAGTACTTC. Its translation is CASSLDRFEQYF.

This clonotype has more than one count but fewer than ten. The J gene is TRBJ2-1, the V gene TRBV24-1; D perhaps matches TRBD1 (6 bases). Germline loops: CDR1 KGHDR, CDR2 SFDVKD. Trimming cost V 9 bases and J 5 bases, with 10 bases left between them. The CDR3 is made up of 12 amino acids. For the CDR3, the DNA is TGTGCCACCGGTTACAGGGACAATGAGCAGTTCTTC. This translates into CATGYRDNEQFF.

The CDR3 coding sequence is TGCAGCGTTAGTTTGGGCAGCTCTTCTGGAAACACCATATATTTT. It is translated as CSVSLGSSSGNTIYF. The V call is TRBV29-1, the J call TRBJ1-3; D is unclear. V lost 5 bases, J lost 1 base, and 15 bases lay in between. The CDR3 consists of 15 residues. Germline V gene sequence: CDR1 SQVTM, CDR2 ANQGSEA. The full variable domain, rest sourced from reference TRBV29-1 and TRBJ1-3, is SAVISQKPSRDICQRGTSLTIQCQVDSQVTMMFWYRQQPGQSLTLIATANQGSEATYESGFVIDKFPISRPNLTFSTLTVSNMSPEDSSIYLCSVSLGSSSGNTIYFGEGSWLTVV.

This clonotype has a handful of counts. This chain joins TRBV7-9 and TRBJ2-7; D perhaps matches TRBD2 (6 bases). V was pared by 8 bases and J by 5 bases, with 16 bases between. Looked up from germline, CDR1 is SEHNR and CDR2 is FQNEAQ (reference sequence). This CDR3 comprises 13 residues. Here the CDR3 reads CASQREFRDEQYF. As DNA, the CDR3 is TGTGCCAGCCAACGGGAGTTCAGGGACGAGCAGTACTTC.

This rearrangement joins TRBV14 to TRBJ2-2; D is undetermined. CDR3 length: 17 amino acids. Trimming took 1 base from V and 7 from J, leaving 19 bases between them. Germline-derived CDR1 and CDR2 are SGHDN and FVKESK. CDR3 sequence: CASSQVRLGPIVGELFF. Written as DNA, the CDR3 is TGTGCCAGCAGCCAAGTCCGTTTAGGCCCCATTGTCGGGGAGCTGTTTTTT.

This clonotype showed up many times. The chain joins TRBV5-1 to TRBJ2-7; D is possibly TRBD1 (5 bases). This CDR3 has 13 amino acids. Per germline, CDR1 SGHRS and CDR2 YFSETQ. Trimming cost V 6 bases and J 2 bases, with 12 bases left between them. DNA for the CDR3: TGCGCCAGCATGTTCAGGGATCCCTACGAGCAGTACGTC. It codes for CASMFRDPYEQYV.

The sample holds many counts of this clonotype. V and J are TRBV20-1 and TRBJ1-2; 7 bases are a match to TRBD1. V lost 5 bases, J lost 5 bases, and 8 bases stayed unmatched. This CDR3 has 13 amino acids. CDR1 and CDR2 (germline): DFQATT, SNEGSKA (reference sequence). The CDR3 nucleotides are TGCAGTGCTCTAAGACAGGGCTGGTATGGCTACACCTTC. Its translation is CSALRQGWYGYTF.

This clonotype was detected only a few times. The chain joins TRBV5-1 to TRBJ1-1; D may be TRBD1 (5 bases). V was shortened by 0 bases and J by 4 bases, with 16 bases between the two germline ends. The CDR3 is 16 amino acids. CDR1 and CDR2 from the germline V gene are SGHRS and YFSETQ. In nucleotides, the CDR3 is TGCGCCAGCAGCTTGGGGGGCAGTTGGACAACCACTGAAGCTTTCTTT. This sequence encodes CASSLGGSWTTTEAFF.

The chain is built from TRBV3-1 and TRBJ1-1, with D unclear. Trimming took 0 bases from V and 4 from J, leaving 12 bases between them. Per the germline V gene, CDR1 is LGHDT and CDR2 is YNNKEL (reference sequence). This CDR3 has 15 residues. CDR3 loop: CASSQEGPGSTEAFF. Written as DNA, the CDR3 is TGTGCCAGCAGCCAAGAAGGGCCTGGGTCCACTGAAGCTTTCTTT.

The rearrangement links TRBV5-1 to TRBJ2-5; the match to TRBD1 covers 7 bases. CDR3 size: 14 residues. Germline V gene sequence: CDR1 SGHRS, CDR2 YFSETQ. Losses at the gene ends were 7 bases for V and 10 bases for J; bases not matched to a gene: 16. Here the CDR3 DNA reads TGCGCCAGCGGAAGGGGGCCCCCCATAAGAAACCAGTACTTC. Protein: CASGRGPPIRNQYF.

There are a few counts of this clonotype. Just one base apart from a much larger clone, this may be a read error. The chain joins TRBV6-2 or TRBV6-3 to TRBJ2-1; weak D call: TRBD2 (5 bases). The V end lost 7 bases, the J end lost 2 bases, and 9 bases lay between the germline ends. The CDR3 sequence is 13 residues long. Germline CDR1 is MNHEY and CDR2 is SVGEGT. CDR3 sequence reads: CASKDGAYNEQFF. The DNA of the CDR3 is TGTGCCAGCAAAGACGGGGCCTACAATGAGCAGTTCTTC.

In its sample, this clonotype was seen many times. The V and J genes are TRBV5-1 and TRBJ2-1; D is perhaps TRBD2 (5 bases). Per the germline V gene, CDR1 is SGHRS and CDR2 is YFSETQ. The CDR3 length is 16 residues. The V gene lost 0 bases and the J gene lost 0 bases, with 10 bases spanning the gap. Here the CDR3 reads CASSLGAALSYNEQFF. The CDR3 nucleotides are TGCGCCAGCAGCTTGGGAGCGGCCCTCTCCTACAATGAGCAGTTCTTC.

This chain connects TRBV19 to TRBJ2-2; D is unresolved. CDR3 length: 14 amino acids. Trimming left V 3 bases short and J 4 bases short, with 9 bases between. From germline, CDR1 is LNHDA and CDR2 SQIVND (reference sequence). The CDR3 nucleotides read TGTGCCAGTAGTATGGTAGCAACCACCGGGGAGCTGTTTTTT. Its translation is CASSMVATTGELFF.

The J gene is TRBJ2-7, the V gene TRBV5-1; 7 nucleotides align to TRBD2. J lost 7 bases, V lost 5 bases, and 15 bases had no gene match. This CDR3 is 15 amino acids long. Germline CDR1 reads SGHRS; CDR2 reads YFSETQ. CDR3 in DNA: TGCGCCAGCAGAAATGAGGGAGGGCCCTCGGAGGAGCAGTACTTC. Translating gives CASRNEGGPSEEQYF.

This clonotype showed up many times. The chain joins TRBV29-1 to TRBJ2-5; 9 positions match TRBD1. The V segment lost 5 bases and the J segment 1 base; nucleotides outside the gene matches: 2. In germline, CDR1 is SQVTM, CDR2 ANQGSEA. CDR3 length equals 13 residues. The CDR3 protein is CSVTTGGQETQYF. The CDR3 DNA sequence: TGCAGCGTTACGACAGGGGGCCAAGAGACCCAGTACTTC. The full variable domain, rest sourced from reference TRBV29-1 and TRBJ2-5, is SAVISQKPSRDICQRGTSLTIQCQVDSQVTMMFWYRQQPGQSLTLIATANQGSEATYESGFVIDKFPISRPNLTFSTLTVSNMSPEDSSIYLCSVTTGGQETQYFGPGTRLLVL.

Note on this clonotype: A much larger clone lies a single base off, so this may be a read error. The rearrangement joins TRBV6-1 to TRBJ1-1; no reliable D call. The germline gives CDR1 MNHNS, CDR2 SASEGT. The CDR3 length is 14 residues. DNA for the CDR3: TGTGCCAGCAGTCCCCAGGATTTGGCCACTGAAACTTTCTTT. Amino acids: CASSPQDLATETFF.

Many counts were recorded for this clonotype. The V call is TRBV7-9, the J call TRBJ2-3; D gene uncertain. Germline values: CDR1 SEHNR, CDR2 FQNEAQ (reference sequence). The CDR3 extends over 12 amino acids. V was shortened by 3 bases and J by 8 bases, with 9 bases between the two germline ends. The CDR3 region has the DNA TGTGCCAGCAGCTTGGACCTCCTTACGCAGTATTTT. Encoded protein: CASSLDLLTQYF.

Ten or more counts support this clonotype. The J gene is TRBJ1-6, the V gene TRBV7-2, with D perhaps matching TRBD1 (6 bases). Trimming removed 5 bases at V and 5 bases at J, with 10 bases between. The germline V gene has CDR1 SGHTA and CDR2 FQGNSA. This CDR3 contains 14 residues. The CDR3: CASSRDMNNSPLHF. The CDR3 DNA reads TGTGCCAGCAGCCGGGACATGAATAATTCACCCCTCCACTTT.

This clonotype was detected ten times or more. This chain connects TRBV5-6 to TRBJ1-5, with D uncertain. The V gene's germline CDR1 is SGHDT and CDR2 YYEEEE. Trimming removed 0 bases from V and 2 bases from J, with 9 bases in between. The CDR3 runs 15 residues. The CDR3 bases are TGTGCCAGCAGCTTGGGGGGTGTTGGCAATCAGCCCCAGCATTTT. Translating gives CASSLGGVGNQPQHF.

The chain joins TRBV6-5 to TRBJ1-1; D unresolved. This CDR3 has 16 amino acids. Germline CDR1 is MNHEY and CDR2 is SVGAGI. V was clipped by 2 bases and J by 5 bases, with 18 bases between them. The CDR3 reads CASSYVGGGRGTEAFF. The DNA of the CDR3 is TGTGCCAGCAGTTACGTGGGAGGAGGGCGGGGAACTGAAGCTTTCTTT.

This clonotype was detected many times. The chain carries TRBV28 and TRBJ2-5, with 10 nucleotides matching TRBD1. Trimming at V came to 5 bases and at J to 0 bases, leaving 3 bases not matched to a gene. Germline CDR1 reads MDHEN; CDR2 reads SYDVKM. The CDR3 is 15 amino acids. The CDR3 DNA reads TGTGCCAGCAGTATGGGACAGGGGAACCAAGAGACCCAGTACTTC. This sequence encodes CASSMGQGNQETQYF.